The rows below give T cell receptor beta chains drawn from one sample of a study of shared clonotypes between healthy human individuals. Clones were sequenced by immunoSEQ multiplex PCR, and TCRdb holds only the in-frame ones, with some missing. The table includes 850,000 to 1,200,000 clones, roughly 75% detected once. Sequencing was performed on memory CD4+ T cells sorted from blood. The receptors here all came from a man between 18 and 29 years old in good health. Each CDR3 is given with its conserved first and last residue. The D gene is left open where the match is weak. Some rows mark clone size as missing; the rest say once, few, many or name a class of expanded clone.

CASSLQQSYGYTF	TGTGCCAGCAGCTTGCAACAGAGCTATGGCTACACCTTC	-	-	TRBV7-2	TRBJ1-2
CASSLGTKGGTDTQYF	TGTGCCAGCAGTTTGGGAACAAAAGGGGGCACAGATACGCAGTATTTT	-	-	TRBV27	TRBJ2-3
CACGRAYNEQFF	TGTGCCTGCGGGAGGGCCTACAATGAGCAGTTCTTC	TRBD2	once	TRBV30	TRBJ2-1
CAWSIGQFNQPQHF	TGTGCCTGGAGTATCGGACAGTTCAATCAGCCCCAGCATTTT	-	few	TRBV30	TRBJ1-5
CASSSPQGETYEQYF	TGTGCCAGCAGCTCACCACAGGGAGAAACCTACGAGCAGTACTTC	-	-	TRBV5-6	TRBJ2-7
CSVRGDTGELFF	TGCAGCGTTCGGGGCGACACCGGGGAGCTGTTTTTT	-	few	TRBV29-1	TRBJ2-2
CASSAGRTGRTDTQYF	TGTGCCAGCAGCGCTGGCCGGACAGGGAGGACAGATACGCAGTATTTT	TRBD1	-	TRBV25-1	TRBJ2-3
CASSIGNRDRGIFRKYRNTEAFF	TGTGCCAGTAGTATAGGGAACCGGGACAGGGGTATATTTCGTAAATACCGGAACACTGAAGCTTTCTTT	TRBD1	-	TRBV19	TRBJ1-1
CASSEAVNYGYTF	TGTGCCAGCAGTGAAGCCGTTAACTATGGCTACACCTTC	-	few	TRBV6-1	TRBJ1-2
CASSEGSSLSYNEQFF	TGTGCCAGCAGTGAAGGGTCTAGCCTATCCTACAATGAGCAGTTCTTC	-	-	TRBV6-1	TRBJ2-1
CASSVLALGTDTQYF	TGTGCCAGCAGCGTGCTCGCACTAGGAACAGATACGCAGTATTTT	-	-	TRBV9	TRBJ2-3